This entry is about one TCR beta chain. This CDR3 region has 15 residues. Germline CDR1 SGHKS, CDR2 YYEKEE (reference sequence). The trim removed 4 bases at V and 7 bases at J, leaving 9 bases unmatched. These data originate in a study of blood T cell repertoires in COVID-19. Looking at the study overall: The United States, Italy and Spain were the sources of the acute and convalescent COVID-19 samples.

The authors' processing: Using reference gene primer amplification, nucleated cell counts were estimated. Using immunoSEQ multiplex PCR, the repertoire was profiled, and TCRdb retains in-frame clones only, with some absent. V and J calls and clone size are as listed in that table; D and trimming were resolved from the DNA. The sample lists a few hundred thousand clones, around 90% occurring once. The TCR sequence derives from a woman aged 55 to 70 with COVID-19, enrolled during active disease. The sample comprised peripheral blood. V usage is TRBV5-5 and J usage is TRBJ1-5; 9 positions match TRBD1. The CDR3 coding sequence is TGTGCCAGCAGCCCCTGGACAGGGGCAGGGCAGCCCCAGCATTTT. Its protein product is CASSPWTGAGQPQHF.